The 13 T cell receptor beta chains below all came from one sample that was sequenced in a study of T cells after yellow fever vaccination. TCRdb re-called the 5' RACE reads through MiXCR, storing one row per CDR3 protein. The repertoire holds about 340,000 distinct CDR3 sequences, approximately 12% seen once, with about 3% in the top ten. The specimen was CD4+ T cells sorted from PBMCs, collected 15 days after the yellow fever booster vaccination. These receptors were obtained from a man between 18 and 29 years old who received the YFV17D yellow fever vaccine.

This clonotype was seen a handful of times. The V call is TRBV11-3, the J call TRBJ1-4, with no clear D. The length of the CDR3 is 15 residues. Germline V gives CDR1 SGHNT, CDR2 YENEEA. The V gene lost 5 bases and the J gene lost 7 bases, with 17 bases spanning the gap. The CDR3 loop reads CASSHPGRIGEKLFF. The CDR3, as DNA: TGTGCCAGCAGCCATCCTGGACGGATCGGTGAAAAACTGTTTTTT.

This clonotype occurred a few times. The CDR3 nucleotides read TGTGCCAGCAGTTACAAGGACAGCACCTACGAGCAGTACTTC. Its protein is CASSYKDSTYEQYF. This chain connects TRBV6-5 to TRBJ2-7; D is possibly TRBD1 (6 bases). The CDR3 extends over 14 amino acids. V lost 2 bases and J 2 bases, leaving 10 bases between the germline ends. Per the germline V gene, CDR1 is MNHEY and CDR2 is SVGAGI.

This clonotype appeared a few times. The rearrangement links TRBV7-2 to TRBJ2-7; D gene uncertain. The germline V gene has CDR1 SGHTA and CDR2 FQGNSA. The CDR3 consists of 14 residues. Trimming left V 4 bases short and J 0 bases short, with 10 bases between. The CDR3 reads CASSSTAGSYEQYF. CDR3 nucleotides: TGTGCCAGCAGCTCCACAGCAGGCTCCTACGAGCAGTACTTC. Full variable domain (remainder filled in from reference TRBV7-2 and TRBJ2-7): GAGVSQSPSNKVTEKGKDVELRCDPISGHTALYWYRQSLGQGLEFLIYFQGNSAPDKSGLPSDRFSAERTGGSVSTLTIQRTQQEDSAVYLCASSSTAGSYEQYFGPGTRLTVT.

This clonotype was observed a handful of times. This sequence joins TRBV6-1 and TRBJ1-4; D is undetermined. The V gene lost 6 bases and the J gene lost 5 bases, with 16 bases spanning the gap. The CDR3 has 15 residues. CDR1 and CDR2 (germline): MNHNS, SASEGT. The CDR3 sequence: CASSSGRRPNEKLFF. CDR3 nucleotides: TGTGCCAGCAGCTCCGGACGGAGACCGAATGAAAAACTGTTTTTT.

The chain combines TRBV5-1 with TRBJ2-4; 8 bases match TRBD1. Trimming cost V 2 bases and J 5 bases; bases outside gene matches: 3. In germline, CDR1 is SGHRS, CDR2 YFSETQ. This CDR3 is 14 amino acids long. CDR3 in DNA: TGCGCCAGCAGCTTAAGACAGGGGCAAAACATTCAGTACTTC. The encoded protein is CASSLRQGQNIQYF.

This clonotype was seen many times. CDR3: CASTLGQGPDTQYF. For the CDR3, the DNA is TGTGCCAGCACCCTGGGACAGGGCCCTGATACGCAGTATTTT. This chain joins TRBV6-6 and TRBJ2-3, with 9 bases identical to TRBD1. Germline loops: CDR1 MNHNY, CDR2 SVGAGI (reference sequence). CDR3 length: 14 residues. Trimming cost V 7 bases and J 6 bases; bases outside gene matches: 8.

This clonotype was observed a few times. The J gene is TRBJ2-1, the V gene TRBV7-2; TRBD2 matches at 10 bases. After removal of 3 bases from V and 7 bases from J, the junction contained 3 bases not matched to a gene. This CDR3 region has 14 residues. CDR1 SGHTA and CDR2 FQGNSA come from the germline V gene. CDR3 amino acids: CASSFQRGGNEQFF. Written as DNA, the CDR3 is TGTGCCAGCAGCTTCCAGCGGGGGGGAAATGAGCAGTTCTTC. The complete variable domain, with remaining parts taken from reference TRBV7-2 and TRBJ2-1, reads GAGVSQSPSNKVTEKGKDVELRCDPISGHTALYWYRQSLGQGLEFLIYFQGNSAPDKSGLPSDRFSAERTGGSVSTLTIQRTQQEDSAVYLCASSFQRGGNEQFFGPGTRLTVL.

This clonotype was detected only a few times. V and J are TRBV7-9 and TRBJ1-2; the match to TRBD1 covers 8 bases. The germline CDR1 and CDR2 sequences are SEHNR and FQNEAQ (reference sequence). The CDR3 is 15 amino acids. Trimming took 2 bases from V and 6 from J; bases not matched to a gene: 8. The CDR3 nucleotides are TGTGCCAGCAGCTTACTCGGCAGGGGGCGTCATGGCTACACCTTC. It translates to CASSLLGRGRHGYTF.

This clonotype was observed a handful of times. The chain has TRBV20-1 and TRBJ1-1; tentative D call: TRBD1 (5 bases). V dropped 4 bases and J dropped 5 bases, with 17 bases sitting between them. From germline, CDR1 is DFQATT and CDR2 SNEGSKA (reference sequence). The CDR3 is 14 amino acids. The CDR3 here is CSANPWGGETEAFF. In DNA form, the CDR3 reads TGCAGTGCTAACCCCTGGGGGGGAGAAACTGAAGCTTTCTTT.

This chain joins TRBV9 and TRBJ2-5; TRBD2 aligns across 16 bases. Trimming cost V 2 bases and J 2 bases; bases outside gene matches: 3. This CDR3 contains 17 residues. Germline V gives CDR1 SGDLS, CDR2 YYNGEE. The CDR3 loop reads CASSVGLAGGPQETQYF. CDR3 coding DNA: TGTGCCAGCAGCGTGGGACTAGCGGGGGGGCCTCAAGAGACCCAGTACTTC.

The CDR3 DNA is TGTGCCAGCAGGCGCTCACAGGGGAACACCGGGGAGCTGTTTTTT. The encoded protein is CASRRSQGNTGELFF. The chain employs TRBV28 and TRBJ2-2; D possibly corresponds to TRBD1 (6 bases). Germline values: CDR1 MDHEN, CDR2 SYDVKM. V lost 6 bases to trimming and J lost 1 base, with 12 bases between them. The CDR3 is 15 amino acids.

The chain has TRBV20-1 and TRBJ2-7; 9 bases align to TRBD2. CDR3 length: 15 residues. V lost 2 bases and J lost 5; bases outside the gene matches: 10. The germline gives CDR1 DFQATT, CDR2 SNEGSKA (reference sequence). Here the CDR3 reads CSARSERGVGNEQYF. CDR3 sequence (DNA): TGCAGTGCTAGATCAGAGCGGGGGGTAGGCAACGAGCAGTACTTC.

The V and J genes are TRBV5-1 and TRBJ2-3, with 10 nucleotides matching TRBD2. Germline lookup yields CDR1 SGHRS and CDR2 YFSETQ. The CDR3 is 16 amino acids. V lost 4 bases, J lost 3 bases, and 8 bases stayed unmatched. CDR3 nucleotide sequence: TGCGCCAGCAGCCCCTTAGCTAGCGGGGGAACAGATACGCAGTATTTT. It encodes CASSPLASGGTDTQYF.